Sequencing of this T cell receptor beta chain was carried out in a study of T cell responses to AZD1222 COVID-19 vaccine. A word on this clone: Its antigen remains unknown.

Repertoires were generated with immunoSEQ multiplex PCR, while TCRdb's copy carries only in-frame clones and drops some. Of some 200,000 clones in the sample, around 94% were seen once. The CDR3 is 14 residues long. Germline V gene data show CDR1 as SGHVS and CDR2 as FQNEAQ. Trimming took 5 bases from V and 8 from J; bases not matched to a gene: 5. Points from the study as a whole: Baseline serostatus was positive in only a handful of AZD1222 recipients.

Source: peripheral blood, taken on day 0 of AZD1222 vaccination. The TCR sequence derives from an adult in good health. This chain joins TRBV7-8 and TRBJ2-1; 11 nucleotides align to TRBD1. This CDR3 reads CASSAWTGGHEQFF. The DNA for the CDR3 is TGTGCCAGCAGCGCCTGGACAGGGGGCCATGAGCAGTTCTTC.